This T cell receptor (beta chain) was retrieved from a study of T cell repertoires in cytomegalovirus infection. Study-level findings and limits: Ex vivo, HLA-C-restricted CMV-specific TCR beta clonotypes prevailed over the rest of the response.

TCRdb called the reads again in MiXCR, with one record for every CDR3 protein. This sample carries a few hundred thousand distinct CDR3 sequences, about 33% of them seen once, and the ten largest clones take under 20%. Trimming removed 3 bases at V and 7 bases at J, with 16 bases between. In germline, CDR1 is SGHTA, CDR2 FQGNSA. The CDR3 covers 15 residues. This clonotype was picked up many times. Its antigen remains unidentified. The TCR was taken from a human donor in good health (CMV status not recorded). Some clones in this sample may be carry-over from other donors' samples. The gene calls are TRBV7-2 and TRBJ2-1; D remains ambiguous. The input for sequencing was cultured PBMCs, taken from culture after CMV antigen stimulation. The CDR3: CASSLDGTDPNEQFF. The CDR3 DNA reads TGTGCCAGCAGCTTGGACGGAACGGATCCAAATGAGCAGTTCTTC.